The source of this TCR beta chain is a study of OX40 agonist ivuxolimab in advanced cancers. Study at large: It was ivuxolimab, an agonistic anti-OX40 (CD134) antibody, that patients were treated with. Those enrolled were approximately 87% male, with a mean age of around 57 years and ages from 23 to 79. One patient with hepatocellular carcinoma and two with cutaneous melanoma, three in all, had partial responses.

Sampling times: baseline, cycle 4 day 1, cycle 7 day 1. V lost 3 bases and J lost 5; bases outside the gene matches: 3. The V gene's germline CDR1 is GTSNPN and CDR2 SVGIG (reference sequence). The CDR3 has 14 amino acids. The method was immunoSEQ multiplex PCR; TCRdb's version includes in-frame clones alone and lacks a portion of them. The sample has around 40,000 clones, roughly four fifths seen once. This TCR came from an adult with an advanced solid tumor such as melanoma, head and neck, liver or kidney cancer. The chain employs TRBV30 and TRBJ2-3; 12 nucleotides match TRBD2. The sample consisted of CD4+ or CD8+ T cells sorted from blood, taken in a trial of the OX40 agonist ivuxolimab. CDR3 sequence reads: CAWSLAGGKDTQYF. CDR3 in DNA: TGTGCCTGGAGCCTAGCGGGAGGGAAAGATACGCAGTATTTT.